This T cell receptor (beta chain) was recorded in a study of early T cells in non-severe SARS-CoV-2 infection. Looking at the study overall: Bulk RNA from unsorted whole blood was sequenced; chains were unpaired. Whole-study findings and limits: VDJdb matching, biased toward anti-spike CD8 responses, missed private and CD4 specificities.

CDR3 length equals 13 residues. Germline lookup yields CDR1 MNHEY and CDR2 SVGAGI. The junction had 5 bases not matched to a gene; V was cut back by 5 bases and J by 6 bases. Comment on this clonotype: Antigen unknown.

Unique molecular identifiers were attached to individual cDNA molecules. TCRdb used MiXCR to reprocess the 5' RACE reads, holding one entry per CDR3 protein. This table holds 50,000 to 70,000 distinct CDR3 sequences, around 12% found once. V and J are TRBV6-5 and TRBJ2-3, with 7 nucleotides matching TRBD1. Material: whole blood. The TCR sequence derives from an adult who was a healthcare worker with PCR-confirmed SARS-CoV-2 infection or an uninfected control (not recorded which). CDR3 region: CASSRDSYDTQYF. The CDR3 coding sequence is TGTGCCAGCAGTAGGGACAGTTACGATACGCAGTATTTT.